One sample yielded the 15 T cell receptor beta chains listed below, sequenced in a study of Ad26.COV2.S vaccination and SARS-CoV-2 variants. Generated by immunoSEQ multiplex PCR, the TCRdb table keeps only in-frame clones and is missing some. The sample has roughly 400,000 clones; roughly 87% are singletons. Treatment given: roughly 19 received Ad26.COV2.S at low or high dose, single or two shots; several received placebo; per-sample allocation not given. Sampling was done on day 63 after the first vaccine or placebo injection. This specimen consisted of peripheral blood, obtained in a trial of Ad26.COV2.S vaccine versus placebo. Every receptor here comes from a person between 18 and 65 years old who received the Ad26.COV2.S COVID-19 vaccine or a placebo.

CDR3 bases: TGTGCCAGCAGCCCCCTACAGGGGAAAGCTTTCTTT. This gives the protein CASSPLQGKAFF. This chain connects TRBV12-3 or TRBV12-4 to TRBJ1-1; 7 positions match TRBD1. The CDR3 consists of 12 residues. The V gene end was trimmed by 6 bases and the J gene end by 9 bases; junction bases not matched to a gene: 7.

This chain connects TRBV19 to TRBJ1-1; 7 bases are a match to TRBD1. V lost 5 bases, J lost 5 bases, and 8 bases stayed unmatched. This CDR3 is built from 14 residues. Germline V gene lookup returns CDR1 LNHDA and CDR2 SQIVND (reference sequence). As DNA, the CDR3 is TGTGCCAGTAGTCTACAGGGGACTGGGACTGAAGCTTTCTTT. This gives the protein CASSLQGTGTEAFF.

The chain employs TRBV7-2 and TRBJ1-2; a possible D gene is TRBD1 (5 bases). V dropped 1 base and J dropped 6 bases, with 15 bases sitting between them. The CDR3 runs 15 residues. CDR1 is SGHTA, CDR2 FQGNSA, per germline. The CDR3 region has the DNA TGTGCCAGCAGCTTAGACTGGGGGAAGGATGATGGCTACACCTTC. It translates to CASSLDWGKDDGYTF.

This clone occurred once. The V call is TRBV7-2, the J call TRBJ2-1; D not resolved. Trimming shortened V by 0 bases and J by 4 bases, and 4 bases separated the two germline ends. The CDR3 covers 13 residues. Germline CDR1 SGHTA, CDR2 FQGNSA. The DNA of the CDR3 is TGTGCCAGCAGCTTAGCGGAGTACAATGAGCAGTTCTTC. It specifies CASSLAEYNEQFF.

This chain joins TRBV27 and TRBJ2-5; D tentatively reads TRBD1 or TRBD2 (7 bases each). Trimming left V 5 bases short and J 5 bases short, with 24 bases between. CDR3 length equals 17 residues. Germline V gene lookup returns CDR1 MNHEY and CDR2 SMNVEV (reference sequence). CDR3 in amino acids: CASSPEGRGRIGETQYF. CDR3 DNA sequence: TGTGCCAGCAGTCCGGAGGGGAGGGGGCGAATCGGGGAGACCCAGTACTTC.

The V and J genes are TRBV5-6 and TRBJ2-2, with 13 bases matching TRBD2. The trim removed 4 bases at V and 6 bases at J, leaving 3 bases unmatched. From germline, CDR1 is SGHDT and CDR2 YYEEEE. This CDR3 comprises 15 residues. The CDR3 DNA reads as TGTGCCAGCAGCCCCGGGACTAGCGGGGCCGGGGAGCTGTTTTTT. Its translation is CASSPGTSGAGELFF.

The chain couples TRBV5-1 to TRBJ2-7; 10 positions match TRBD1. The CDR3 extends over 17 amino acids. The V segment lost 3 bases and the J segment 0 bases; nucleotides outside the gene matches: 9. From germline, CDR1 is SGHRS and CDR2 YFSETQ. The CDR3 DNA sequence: TGCGCCAGCAGCTCGGCTCGGACAGGGGGAAGCTCCTACGAGCAGTACTTC. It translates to CASSSARTGGSSYEQYF. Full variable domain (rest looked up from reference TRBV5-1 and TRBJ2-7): KAGVTQTPRYLIKTRGQQVTLSCSPISGHRSVSWYQQTPGQGLQFLFEYFSETQRNKGNFPGRFSGRQFSNSRSEMNVSTLELGDSALYLCASSSARTGGSSYEQYFGPGTRLTVT.

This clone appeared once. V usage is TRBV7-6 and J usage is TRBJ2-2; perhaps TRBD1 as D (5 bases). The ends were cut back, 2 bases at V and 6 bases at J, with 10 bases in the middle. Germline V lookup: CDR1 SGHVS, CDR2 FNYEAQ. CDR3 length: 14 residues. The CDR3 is CASSLSGSAGELFF. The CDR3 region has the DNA TGTGCCAGCAGCTTATCAGGGTCTGCCGGGGAGCTGTTTTTT.

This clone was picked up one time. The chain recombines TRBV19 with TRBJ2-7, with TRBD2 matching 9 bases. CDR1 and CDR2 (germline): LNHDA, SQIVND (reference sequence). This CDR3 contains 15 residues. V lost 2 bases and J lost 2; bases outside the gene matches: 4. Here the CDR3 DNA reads TGTGCCAGTAGTATAAGGACTAGCGCGGCCTACGAGCAGTACTTC. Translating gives CASSIRTSAAYEQYF.

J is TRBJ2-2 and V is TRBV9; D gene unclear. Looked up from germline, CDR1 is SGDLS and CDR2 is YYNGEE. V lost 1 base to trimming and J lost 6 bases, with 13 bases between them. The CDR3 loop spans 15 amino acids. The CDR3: CASSVWADKAGELFF. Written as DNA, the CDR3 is TGTGCCAGCAGCGTATGGGCAGACAAAGCCGGGGAGCTGTTTTTT.

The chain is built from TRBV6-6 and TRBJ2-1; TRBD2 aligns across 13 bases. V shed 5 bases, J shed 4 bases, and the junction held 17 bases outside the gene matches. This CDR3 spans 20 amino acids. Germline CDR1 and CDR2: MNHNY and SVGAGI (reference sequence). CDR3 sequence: CASSLNGGLAGLGFYNEQFF. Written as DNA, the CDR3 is TGTGCCAGCAGTCTAAACGGGGGACTAGCGGGACTGGGGTTTTACAATGAGCAGTTCTTC.

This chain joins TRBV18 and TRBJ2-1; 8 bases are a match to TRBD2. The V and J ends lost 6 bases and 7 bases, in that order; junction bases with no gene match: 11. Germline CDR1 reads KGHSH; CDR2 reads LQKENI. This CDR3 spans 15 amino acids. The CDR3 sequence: CASSSWAGGRNEQFF. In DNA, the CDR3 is TGTGCCAGCTCTTCCTGGGCGGGAGGTAGAAATGAGCAGTTCTTC.

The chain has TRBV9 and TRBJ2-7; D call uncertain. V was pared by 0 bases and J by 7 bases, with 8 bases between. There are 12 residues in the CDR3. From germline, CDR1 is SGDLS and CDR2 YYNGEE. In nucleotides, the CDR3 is TGTGCCAGCAGCGTAGATTATGGGGAGCAGTACTTC. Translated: CASSVDYGEQYF. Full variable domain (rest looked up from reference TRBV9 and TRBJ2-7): DSGVTQTPKHLITATGQRVTLRCSPRSGDLSVYWYQQSLDQGLQFLIQYYNGEERAKGNILERFSAQQFPDLHSELNLSSLELGDSALYFCASSVDYGEQYFGPGTRLTVT.

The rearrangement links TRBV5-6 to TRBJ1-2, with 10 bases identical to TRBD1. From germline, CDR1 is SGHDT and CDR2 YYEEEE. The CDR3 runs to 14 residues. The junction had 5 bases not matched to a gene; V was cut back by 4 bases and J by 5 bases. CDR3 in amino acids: CASSQGTGAYGYTF. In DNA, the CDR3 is TGTGCCAGCAGCCAAGGGACAGGGGCTTATGGCTACACCTTC.

The CDR3 region is CASSFRQGNIQYF. The CDR3 DNA reads TGTGCCAGCAGCTTCAGACAGGGGAACATTCAGTACTTC. V is TRBV11-3 and J is TRBJ2-4; TRBD1 agrees at 8 bases. CDR3 length equals 13 residues. Germline CDR1 SGHNT, CDR2 YENEEA. J lost 7 bases, V lost 3 bases, and 2 bases had no gene match. Together with reference TRBV11-3 and TRBJ2-4, the CDR3 gives the full variable domain: EAGVVQSPRYKIIEKKQPVAFWCNPISGHNTLYWYLQNLGQGPELLIRYENEEAVDDSQLPKDRFSAERLKGVDSTLKIQPAELGDSAVYLCASSFRQGNIQYFGAGTRLSVL.